These 15 T cell receptor beta chains came from one sample sequenced in a study of memory CD4+ T cells and cytomegalovirus serostatus. TCRdb's copy holds only in-frame clones and misses some; the assay was immunoSEQ multiplex PCR. Among under 40,000 clones, around three quarters were seen once, and the ten largest hold around 5.2%. Single viable CD3+CD4+CD8-CD45RO+ cells were sorted as the memory CD4+ T cells. The sample comprised memory CD4+ T cells from blood. These receptor sequences come from an adult in good health and CMV-seropositive.

A note on this clone: Other DNA sequences in the same sample also yield this CDR3. V usage is TRBV5-4 and J usage is TRBJ1-2; D might be TRBD1 (5 bases). From germline, CDR1 is SGHNT and CDR2 YYREEE (reference sequence). CDR3 length equals 15 residues. The ends were cut back, 4 bases at V and 8 bases at J, with 21 bases in the middle. CDR3 protein: CASSLDRQPTGGYTF. The CDR3 nucleotides are TGTGCCAGCAGCCTAGACCGACAGCCTACCGGGGGCTACACCTTC.

This chain uses TRBV19 with TRBJ1-2, with unresolved D. V gave up 3 bases and J gave up 2 bases, with 7 bases separating them. Germline-derived CDR1 and CDR2 are LNHDA and SQIVND (reference sequence). CDR3 length: 13 amino acids. The CDR3 bases are TGTGCCAGTAGTATTCAGGAGAACTATGGCTACACCTTC. This encodes CASSIQENYGYTF.

The chain joins TRBV27 to TRBJ1-1; 8 bases align to TRBD1. Germline CDR1 and CDR2: MNHEY and SMNVEV (reference sequence). The CDR3 has 14 residues. V was pared by 4 bases and J by 6 bases, with 7 bases of the junction left unmatched. In nucleotides, the CDR3 is TGTGCCAGCAGTTCCCCGATGACAGGGGCTGAAGCTTTCTTT. Its protein product is CASSSPMTGAEAFF.

V is TRBV4-1 and J is TRBJ2-1; tentatively, D is TRBD2 (6 bases). V lost 3 bases and J lost 5, with 8 bases in between. This CDR3 comprises 13 residues. CDR1 and CDR2 from the germline V gene are MGHRA and YSYEKL. CDR3 sequence (DNA): TGCGCCAGCAGCCATGAGCGGGACAATGAGCAGTTCTTC. Its protein is CASSHERDNEQFF.

This CDR3 reads CASLIRGVTNYGYTF. In DNA form, the CDR3 reads TGCGCCAGCTTAATTCGGGGGGTGACTAACTATGGCTACACCTTC. The chain has TRBV10-1 and TRBJ1-2, with D maybe TRBD1 (5 bases). This CDR3 has 15 residues. The V gene lost 8 bases and the J gene lost 0 bases, with 16 bases spanning the gap. Germline CDR1 is WNHNN and CDR2 is SYGVQD (reference sequence).

The V and J genes are TRBV6-1 and TRBJ1-4; 7 bases fit TRBD1. The CDR3 loop spans 13 amino acids. With V trimmed by 4 bases and J by 8 bases, 4 bases remained unmatched. The germline gives CDR1 MNHNS, CDR2 SASEGT. CDR3 sequence (DNA): TGTGCCAGCAGTGGACAGGGAGGCGAAAAACTGTTTTTT. Protein sequence: CASSGQGGEKLFF.

The chain carries TRBV4-3 and TRBJ1-1; D gene uncertain. Trimming cost V 1 base and J 6 bases, with 9 bases left between them. CDR3 length equals 13 residues. Germline V gene lookup returns CDR1 LGHNA and CDR2 YSLEER. CDR3 nucleotides: TGCGCCAGCAGCCAAGGTGAGGTCGCTGAAGCTTTCTTT. Its protein is CASSQGEVAEAFF.

With regard to this clone: Other DNA sequences in this specimen translate into the identical CDR3. The chain links TRBV6-4 to TRBJ2-3; D not certain. CDR1 is MRHNA, CDR2 SNTAGT, per germline. This CDR3 has 13 residues. Between the trimmed V and J ends, which lost 9 bases and 2 bases, there was a span of 12 bases. DNA for the CDR3: TGTGCCAGTGGGTCGGGTCACACAGATACGCAGTATTTT. It specifies CASGSGHTDTQYF.

V usage is TRBV27 and J usage is TRBJ2-3, with TRBD1 as a possible D gene (6 bases). Trimming removed 7 bases from V and 0 bases from J, with 14 bases in between. CDR3 length: 15 amino acids. Germline CDR1 MNHEY, CDR2 SMNVEV (reference sequence). CDR3 in amino acids: CASKQGLSSTDTQYF. DNA for the CDR3: TGTGCCAGCAAGCAGGGGCTTTCTAGCACAGATACGCAGTATTTT.

The chain employs TRBV2 and TRBJ2-2, with 9 bases lining up with TRBD2. The V segment lost 2 bases and the J segment 8 bases; nucleotides outside the gene matches: 15. Germline V lookup: CDR1 SNHLY, CDR2 FYNNEI. This CDR3 contains 18 residues. CDR3 sequence (DNA): TGTGCCAGCAGTGAACGGGGGTCGGCTAGCGGGAAAACGGGGGAGCTGTTTTTT. It specifies CASSERGSASGKTGELFF. The variable domain in full, completed from reference TRBV2 and TRBJ2-2, reads EPEVTQTPSHQVTQMGQEVILRCVPISNHLYFYWYRQILGQKVEFLVSFYNNEISEKSEIFDDQFSVERPDGSNFTLKIRSTKLEDSAMYFCASSERGSASGKTGELFFGEGSRLTVL.

The V call is TRBV19, the J call TRBJ2-3, with 8 bases matching TRBD2. Germline trimming cut 3 bases from V and 10 bases from J; bases unmatched to any gene: 3. CDR1 is LNHDA, CDR2 SQIVND, per germline (reference sequence). The CDR3 contains 12 residues. CDR3 sequence (DNA): TGTGCCAGTAGTATTTCGGGGGGGGCGCAGTATTTT. It specifies CASSISGGAQYF.

V and J are TRBV27 and TRBJ2-4; tentatively, D is TRBD1 (5 bases). CDR1 is MNHEY and CDR2 is SMNVEV in the germline V gene (reference sequence). This CDR3 contains 16 residues. Trimming cost V 5 bases and J 0 bases, with 14 bases left between them. The CDR3 DNA follows: TGTGCCAGCAGTCCCTATCTGACAGTAGCCAAAAACATTCAGTACTTC. Its protein product is CASSPYLTVAKNIQYF.

This rearrangement joins TRBV5-4 to TRBJ1-3; TRBD1 might be the D (6 bases). Trimming stripped 4 bases from V and 0 bases from J, with 14 bases between. CDR1 and CDR2 (germline): SGHNT, YYREEE (reference sequence). The CDR3 runs 16 residues. In DNA form, the CDR3 reads TGTGCCAGCAGCAACGACAGGTCCCGCTCTGGAAACACCATATATTTT. Translation gives CASSNDRSRSGNTIYF.

The chain has TRBV5-6 and TRBJ2-3; possibly TRBD2 for D (6 bases). Germline lookup yields CDR1 SGHDT and CDR2 YYEEEE. V lost 4 bases and J 1 base, leaving 13 bases between the germline ends. The CDR3 totals 15 residues. The CDR3 loop reads CASSRGTHRTDTQYF. CDR3 bases: TGTGCCAGCAGCCGAGGGACTCACCGCACAGATACGCAGTATTTT.

This clone was counted between two and nine times. This chain connects TRBV18 to TRBJ2-3, with unresolved D. CDR1 is KGHSH and CDR2 is LQKENI in the germline V gene. V lost 3 bases and J lost 1, with 11 bases in between. The CDR3 consists of 15 residues. CDR3 region: CASSPPLRGTDTQYF. In DNA, the CDR3 is TGTGCCAGCTCACCCCCCTTGCGAGGCACAGATACGCAGTATTTT.